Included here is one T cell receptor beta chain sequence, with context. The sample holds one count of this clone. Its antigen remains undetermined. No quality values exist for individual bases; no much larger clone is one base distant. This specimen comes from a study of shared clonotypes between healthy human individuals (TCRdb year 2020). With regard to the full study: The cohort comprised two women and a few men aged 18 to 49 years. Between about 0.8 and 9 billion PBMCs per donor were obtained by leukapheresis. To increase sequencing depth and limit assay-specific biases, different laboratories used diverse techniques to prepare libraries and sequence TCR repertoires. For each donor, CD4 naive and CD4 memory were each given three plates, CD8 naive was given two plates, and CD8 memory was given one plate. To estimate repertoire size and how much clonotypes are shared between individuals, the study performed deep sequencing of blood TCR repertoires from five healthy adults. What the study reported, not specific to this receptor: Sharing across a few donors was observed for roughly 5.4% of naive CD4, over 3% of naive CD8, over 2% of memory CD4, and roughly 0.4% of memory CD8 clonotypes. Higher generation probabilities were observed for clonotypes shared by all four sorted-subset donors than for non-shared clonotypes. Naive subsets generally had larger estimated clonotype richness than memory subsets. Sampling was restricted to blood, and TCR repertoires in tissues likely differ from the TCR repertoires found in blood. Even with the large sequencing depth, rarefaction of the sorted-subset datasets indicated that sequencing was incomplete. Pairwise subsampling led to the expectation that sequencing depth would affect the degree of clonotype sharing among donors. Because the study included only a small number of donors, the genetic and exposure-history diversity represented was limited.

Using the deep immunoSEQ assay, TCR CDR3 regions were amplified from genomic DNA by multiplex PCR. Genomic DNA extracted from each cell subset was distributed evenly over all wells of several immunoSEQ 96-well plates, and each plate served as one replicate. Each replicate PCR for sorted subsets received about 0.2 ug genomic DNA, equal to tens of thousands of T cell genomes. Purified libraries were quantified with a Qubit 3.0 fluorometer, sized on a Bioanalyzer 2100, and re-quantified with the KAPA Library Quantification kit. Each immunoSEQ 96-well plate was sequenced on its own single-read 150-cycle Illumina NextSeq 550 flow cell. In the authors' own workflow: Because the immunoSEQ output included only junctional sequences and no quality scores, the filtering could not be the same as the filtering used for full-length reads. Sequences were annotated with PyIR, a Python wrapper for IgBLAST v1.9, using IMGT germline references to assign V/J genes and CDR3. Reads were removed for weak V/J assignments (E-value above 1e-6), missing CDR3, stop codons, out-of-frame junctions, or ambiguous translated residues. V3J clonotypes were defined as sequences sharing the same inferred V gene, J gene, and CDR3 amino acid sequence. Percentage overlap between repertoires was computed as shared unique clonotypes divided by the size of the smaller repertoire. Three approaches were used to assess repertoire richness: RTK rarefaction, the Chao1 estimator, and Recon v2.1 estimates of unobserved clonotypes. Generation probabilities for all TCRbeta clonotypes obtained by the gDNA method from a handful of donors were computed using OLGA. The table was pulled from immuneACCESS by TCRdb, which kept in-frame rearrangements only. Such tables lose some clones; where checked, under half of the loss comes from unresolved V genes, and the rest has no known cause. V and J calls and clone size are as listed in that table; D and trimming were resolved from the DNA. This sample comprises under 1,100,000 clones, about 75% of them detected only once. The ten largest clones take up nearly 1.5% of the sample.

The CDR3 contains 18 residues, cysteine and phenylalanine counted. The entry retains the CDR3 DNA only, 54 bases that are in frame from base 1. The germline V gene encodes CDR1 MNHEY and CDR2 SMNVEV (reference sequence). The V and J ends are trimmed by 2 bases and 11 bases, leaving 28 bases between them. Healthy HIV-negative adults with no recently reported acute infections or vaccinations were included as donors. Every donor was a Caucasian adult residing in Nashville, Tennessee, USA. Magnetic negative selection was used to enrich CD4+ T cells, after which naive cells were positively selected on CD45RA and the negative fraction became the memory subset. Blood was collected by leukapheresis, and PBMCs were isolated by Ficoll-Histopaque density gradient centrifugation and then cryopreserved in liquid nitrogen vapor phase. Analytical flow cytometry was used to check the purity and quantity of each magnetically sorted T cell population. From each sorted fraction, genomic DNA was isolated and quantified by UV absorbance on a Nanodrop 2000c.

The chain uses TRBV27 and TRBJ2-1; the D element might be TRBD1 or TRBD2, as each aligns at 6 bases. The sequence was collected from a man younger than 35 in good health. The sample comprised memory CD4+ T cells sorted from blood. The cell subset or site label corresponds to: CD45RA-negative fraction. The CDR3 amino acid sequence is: CASSLVPPWDRQGGKQFF. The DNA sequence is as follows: TGTGCCAGCAGTTTAGTCCCGCCATGGGATAGGCAAGGGGGGAAGCAGTTCTTC.